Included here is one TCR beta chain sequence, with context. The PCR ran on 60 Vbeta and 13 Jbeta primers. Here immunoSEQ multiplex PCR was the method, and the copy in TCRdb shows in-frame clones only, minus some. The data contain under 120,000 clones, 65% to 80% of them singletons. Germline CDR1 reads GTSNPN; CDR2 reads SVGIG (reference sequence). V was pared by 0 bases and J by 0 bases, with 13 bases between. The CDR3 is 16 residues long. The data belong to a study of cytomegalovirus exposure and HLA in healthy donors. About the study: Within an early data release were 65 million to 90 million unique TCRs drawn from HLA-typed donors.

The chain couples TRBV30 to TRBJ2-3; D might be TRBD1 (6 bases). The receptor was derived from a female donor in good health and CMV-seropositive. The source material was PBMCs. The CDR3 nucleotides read TGTGCCTGGAGTGTAGCGACAGGATCTAGCACAGATACGCAGTATTTT. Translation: CAWSVATGSSTDTQYF.